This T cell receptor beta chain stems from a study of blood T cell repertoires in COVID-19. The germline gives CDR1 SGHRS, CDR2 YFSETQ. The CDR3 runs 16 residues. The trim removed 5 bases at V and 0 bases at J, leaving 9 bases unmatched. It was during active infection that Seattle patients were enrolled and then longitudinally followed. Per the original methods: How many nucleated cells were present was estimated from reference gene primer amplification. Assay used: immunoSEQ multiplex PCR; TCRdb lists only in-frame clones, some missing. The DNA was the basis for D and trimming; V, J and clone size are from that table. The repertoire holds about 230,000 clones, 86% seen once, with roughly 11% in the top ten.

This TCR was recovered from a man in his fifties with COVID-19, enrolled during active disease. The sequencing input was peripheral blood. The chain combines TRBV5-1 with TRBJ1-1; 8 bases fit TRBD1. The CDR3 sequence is CASRLWGQDMNTEAFF. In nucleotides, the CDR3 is TGCGCCAGCAGGTTATGGGGACAGGACATGAACACTGAAGCTTTCTTT.